These 5 T cell receptor beta chains came from one sample sequenced in a study of T cell responses to AZD1222 COVID-19 vaccine. Assay used: immunoSEQ multiplex PCR; TCRdb lists only in-frame clones, some missing. The sample lists approximately 130,000 clones, 91% occurring once. This sample comprised peripheral blood, obtained on day 0 of AZD1222 vaccination. The receptors originated from an adult in good health.

The rearrangement uses TRBV3-1 (or the pseudogene TRBV3-2) and TRBJ2-5, with 7 bases identical to TRBD2. CDR3 length equals 14 residues. Trimming removed 4 bases from V and 1 base from J; junction bases left unmatched: 3. The V gene's germline CDR1 is LGHDT and CDR2 YNNKEL (reference sequence). The CDR3 DNA sequence: TGTGCCAGCAGCCCTGGGGAGGGCCAAGAGACCCAGTACTTC. This sequence encodes CASSPGEGQETQYF.

The chain is built from TRBV5-6 and TRBJ1-5; unclear D gene. The CDR3 is made up of 16 amino acids. Germline V gene lookup returns CDR1 SGHDT and CDR2 YYEEEE. The V and J ends lost 1 base and 1 base respectively, with 12 bases between them. The CDR3 region has the DNA TGTGCCAGCAGCTTGAGTCGGCAGGAGAGCAATCAGCCCCAGCATTTT. Amino acids: CASSLSRQESNQPQHF. Combining the CDR3 with reference TRBV5-6 and TRBJ1-5 gives the whole variable domain DAGVTQSPTHLIKTRGQQVTLRCSPKSGHDTVSWYQQALGQGPQFIFQYYEEEERQRGNFPDRFSGHQFPNYSSELNVNALLLGDSALYLCASSLSRQESNQPQHFGDGTRLSIL.

This clone was detected once. The rearrangement uses TRBV6-4 and TRBJ1-1; D is uncertain. V gave up 5 bases and J gave up 0 bases, with 7 bases separating them. This CDR3 has 13 residues. Germline CDR1 is MRHNA and CDR2 is SNTAGT. The CDR3 nucleotides are TGTGCCAGCAGTCTCACAGTGAACACTGAAGCTTTCTTT. Its translation is CASSLTVNTEAFF.

The chain has TRBV5-1 and TRBJ1-1; 9 bases align to TRBD1. This CDR3 has 14 amino acids. Germline assignment: CDR1 SGHRS and CDR2 YFSETQ. Germline trimming cut 4 bases from V and 3 bases from J; bases unmatched to any gene: 4. CDR3 DNA: TGCGCCAGCAGCCTCCGGACAGGGGACACTGAAGCTTTCTTT. This sequence encodes CASSLRTGDTEAFF.

This chain uses TRBV7-2 with TRBJ2-1; 7 nucleotides match TRBD1. V gave up 5 bases and J gave up 7 bases; unmatched junction bases: 5. This CDR3 is built from 13 residues. Germline CDR1 and CDR2: SGHTA and FQGNSA. CDR3 in amino acids: CASSRDRVNEQFF. CDR3 bases: TGTGCCAGCAGCCGCGACAGGGTGAATGAGCAGTTCTTC.